A selection of T cell receptor beta chains follows, all from one sample in a study of somatic mutations in cytotoxic T cells in rheumatoid arthritis. The data were produced by immunoSEQ multiplex PCR, yet TCRdb's version contains in-frame clones alone and is incomplete. This table holds roughly 14,000 clones, under 85% found once. What was sequenced was CD8+ T cells sorted from blood. The receptors were sampled from an adult with rheumatoid arthritis. Both conserved end residues are part of each CDR3. A D gene is named only where the DNA matches it firmly. The size entry is marked missing in some rows and otherwise reads once, few, many or a size class.

clone size: .
V gene: TRBV4-1
D gene: TRBD1
J gene: TRBJ1-5
CDR3 protein: CASSQSEGAGQPQHF
CDR3 DNA: TGCGCCAGCAGCCAATCGGAGGGGGCGGGTCAGCCCCAGCATTTT

clone size: once
V gene: TRBV5-1
D gene: .
J gene: TRBJ2-5
CDR3 protein: CASSFQETQYF
CDR3 DNA: TGCGCCAGCAGCTTCCAAGAGACCCAGTACTTC

clone size: .
V gene: TRBV7-9
D gene: .
J gene: TRBJ1-1
CDR3 protein: CASSFKVSVGDMNTEAFF
CDR3 DNA: TGTGCCAGCAGCTTCAAAGTATCCGTCGGGGACATGAACACTGAAGCTTTCTTT

clone size: few
V gene: TRBV27
D gene: .
J gene: TRBJ2-7
CDR3 protein: CASSPTTSYEQYF
CDR3 DNA: TGTGCCAGCAGTCCGACGACCTCCTACGAGCAGTACTTC

clone size: .
V gene: TRBV7-9
D gene: .
J gene: TRBJ2-5
CDR3 protein: CASSLARVETQYF
CDR3 DNA: TGTGCCAGCAGCTTAGCCAGGGTAGAGACCCAGTACTTC

clone size: .
V gene: TRBV14
D gene: TRBD2
J gene: TRBJ2-2
CDR3 protein: CASSSWGGKAGELFF
CDR3 DNA: TGTGCCAGCAGCTCCTGGGGGGGGAAGGCCGGGGAGCTGTTTTTT

clone size: .
V gene: TRBV5-5
D gene: .
J gene: TRBJ2-7
CDR3 protein: CASSPRQHYEQYF
CDR3 DNA: TGTGCCAGCAGCCCCCGGCAGCACTACGAGCAGTACTTC

clone size: .
V gene: TRBV4-1
D gene: .
J gene: TRBJ1-6
CDR3 protein: CASSQWSRENSPLHF
CDR3 DNA: TGCGCCAGCAGCCAATGGAGCCGGGAGAATTCACCCCTCCACTTT

clone size: .
V gene: TRBV29-1
D gene: TRBD1
J gene: TRBJ2-1
CDR3 protein: CSVYGTGNRAEQFF
CDR3 DNA: TGCAGCGTTTATGGGACAGGGAATCGGGCTGAGCAGTTCTTC

clone size: once
V gene: TRBV28
D gene: .
J gene: TRBJ1-5
CDR3 protein: CASSLRGWSNQPQHF
CDR3 DNA: TGTGCCAGCAGTTTACGAGGGTGGAGCAATCAGCCCCAGCATTTT

clone size: .
V gene: TRBV7-9
D gene: .
J gene: TRBJ1-6
CDR3 protein: CASSANSSPKGSPLHF
CDR3 DNA: TGTGCCAGCAGCGCTAATAGTTCCCCAAAGGGTTCACCCCTCCACTTT

clone size: .
V gene: TRBV21-1
D gene: .
J gene: TRBJ2-3
CDR3 protein: CASSNSAAGGTDTQYF
CDR3 DNA: TGTGCCAGCAGCAATAGCGCAGCGGGGGGCACAGATACGCAGTATTTT

clone size: .
V gene: TRBV7-9
D gene: TRBD1
J gene: TRBJ1-4
CDR3 protein: CASSLGTGNGNEKLFF
CDR3 DNA: TGTGCCAGCAGCTTAGGGACAGGGAATGGAAATGAAAAACTGTTTTTT

clone size: .
V gene: TRBV13
D gene: .
J gene: TRBJ1-6
CDR3 protein: CASSFRGAQTYNSPLHF
CDR3 DNA: TGTGCCAGCAGCTTCCGGGGGGCGCAGACCTATAATTCACCCCTCCACTTT

clone size: .
V gene: TRBV6-6
D gene: .
J gene: TRBJ1-2
CDR3 protein: CASSPPGYYGYTF
CDR3 DNA: TGTGCCAGCAGCCCCCCCGGTTACTATGGCTACACCTTC

clone size: .
V gene: TRBV13
D gene: .
J gene: TRBJ2-1
CDR3 protein: CASSHGGNEQFF
CDR3 DNA: TGTGCCAGCAGCCATGGTGGCAATGAGCAGTTCTTC

clone size: .
V gene: TRBV7-8
D gene: .
J gene: TRBJ1-3
CDR3 protein: CASSFSSSGNTIYF
CDR3 DNA: TGTGCCAGCAGCTTTAGTAGCTCTGGAAACACCATATATTTT

clone size: .
V gene: TRBV4-1
D gene: .
J gene: TRBJ1-5
CDR3 protein: CASSQALGNQPQHF
CDR3 DNA: TGCGCCAGCAGCCAAGCGCTGGGCAATCAGCCCCAGCATTTT

clone size: .
V gene: TRBV16
D gene: .
J gene: TRBJ1-5
CDR3 protein: CASSQSGVNQPQHF
CDR3 DNA: TGTGCCAGCAGCCAGTCGGGGGTCAATCAGCCCCAGCATTTT

clone size: .
V gene: TRBV4-1
D gene: .
J gene: TRBJ1-5
CDR3 protein: CASSQGRAQPQHF
CDR3 DNA: TGCGCCAGCAGCCAAGGGAGGGCTCAGCCCCAGCATTTT

clone size: .
V gene: TRBV2
D gene: .
J gene: TRBJ1-4
CDR3 protein: CASSGGNNEKLFF
CDR3 DNA: TGTGCCAGCAGCGGAGGGAACAATGAAAAACTGTTTTTT

clone size: .
V gene: TRBV15
D gene: .
J gene: TRBJ1-3
CDR3 protein: CATSSRSGNTIYF
CDR3 DNA: TGTGCCACCAGCAGCCGCTCTGGAAACACCATATATTTT

clone size: once
V gene: TRBV11-2
D gene: .
J gene: TRBJ2-1
CDR3 protein: CASSLLDEQFF
CDR3 DNA: TGTGCCAGCAGCCTTCTCGATGAGCAGTTCTTC

clone size: .
V gene: TRBV4-1
D gene: .
J gene: TRBJ2-1
CDR3 protein: CASSQGSGPEQFF
CDR3 DNA: TGCGCCAGCAGCCAAGGTTCCGGTCCTGAGCAGTTCTTC

clone size: .
V gene: TRBV4-2
D gene: .
J gene: TRBJ2-1
CDR3 protein: CASSHGQLNEQFF
CDR3 DNA: TGTGCCAGCAGCCATGGACAACTCAATGAGCAGTTCTTC

clone size: .
V gene: TRBV27
D gene: .
J gene: TRBJ2-1
CDR3 protein: CASSTAFRGNEQFF
CDR3 DNA: TGTGCCAGCAGTACCGCCTTCCGGGGCAATGAGCAGTTCTTC

clone size: .
V gene: TRBV7-9
D gene: .
J gene: TRBJ2-1
CDR3 protein: CASSLAGAYNEQFF
CDR3 DNA: TGTGCCAGCAGCTTAGCCGGGGCGTACAATGAGCAGTTCTTC

clone size: .
V gene: TRBV6-5
D gene: .
J gene: TRBJ1-5
CDR3 protein: CATPRRRRPQHF
CDR3 DNA: TGTGCCACCCCCCGACGTCGACGGCCCCAGCATTTT

clone size: .
V gene: TRBV4-2
D gene: .
J gene: TRBJ2-1
CDR3 protein: CASGADLYNEQFF
CDR3 DNA: TGTGCCAGCGGAGCCGACCTCTACAATGAGCAGTTCTTC

clone size: .
V gene: TRBV19
D gene: .
J gene: TRBJ2-3
CDR3 protein: CASSIRSAGAHSTDTQYF
CDR3 DNA: TGTGCCAGTAGTATAAGGAGCGCGGGGGCCCATAGCACAGATACGCAGTATTTT

clone size: medium-sized
V gene: TRBV7-6
D gene: .
J gene: TRBJ1-2
CDR3 protein: CASSPIDRTYGYTF
CDR3 DNA: TGTGCCAGCAGCCCCATAGATCGTACTTATGGCTACACCTTC

clone size: .
V gene: TRBV6-1
D gene: .
J gene: TRBJ1-6
CDR3 protein: CASSEASFALHF
CDR3 DNA: TGTGCCAGCAGTGAAGCAAGCTTCGCCCTCCACTTT

clone size: .
V gene: TRBV13
D gene: TRBD2
J gene: TRBJ2-2
CDR3 protein: CASSTRAHSGGPTGELFF
CDR3 DNA: TGTGCCAGCAGCACAAGAGCACATAGCGGGGGGCCCACCGGGGAGCTGTTTTTT

clone size: .
V gene: TRBV18
D gene: TRBD1
J gene: TRBJ2-1
CDR3 protein: CASSPSDRESYNEQFF
CDR3 DNA: TGTGCCAGCTCACCATCCGACAGGGAGTCCTACAATGAGCAGTTCTTC

clone size: once
V gene: TRBV5-6
D gene: TRBD1
J gene: TRBJ2-7
CDR3 protein: CASSQRWDRDYEQYF
CDR3 DNA: TGTGCCAGCAGTCAGAGATGGGACAGAGACTACGAGCAGTACTTC

clone size: .
V gene: TRBV6-1
D gene: .
J gene: TRBJ2-1
CDR3 protein: CASGAVRVTYNEQFF
CDR3 DNA: TGTGCCAGCGGGGCGGTGCGGGTTACCTACAATGAGCAGTTCTTC

clone size: .
V gene: TRBV5-4
D gene: .
J gene: TRBJ1-2
CDR3 protein: CASSLDPGFYGYTF
CDR3 DNA: TGTGCCAGCAGCTTAGACCCAGGGTTTTATGGCTACACCTTC

clone size: .
V gene: TRBV28
D gene: .
J gene: TRBJ2-1
CDR3 protein: CASRDLVNEQFF
CDR3 DNA: TGTGCCAGCCGCGACTTGGTCAATGAGCAGTTCTTC

clone size: once
V gene: TRBV7-9
D gene: .
J gene: TRBJ1-1
CDR3 protein: CASSTAYEAFF
CDR3 DNA: TGTGCCAGCAGCACAGCCTATGAAGCTTTCTTT

clone size: .
V gene: TRBV27
D gene: .
J gene: TRBJ2-5
CDR3 protein: CASSFQNQETQYF
CDR3 DNA: TGTGCCAGCAGTTTTCAGAATCAAGAGACCCAGTACTTC

clone size: .
V gene: TRBV7-6
D gene: TRBD2
J gene: TRBJ2-5
CDR3 protein: CASSLEPGLAGATYQETQYF
CDR3 DNA: TGTGCCAGCAGCTTAGAGCCGGGACTAGCGGGGGCCACGTACCAAGAGACCCAGTACTTC

clone size: .
V gene: TRBV6-5
D gene: .
J gene: TRBJ1-1
CDR3 protein: CASSYPTTADAFF
CDR3 DNA: TGTGCCAGCAGTTACCCCACGACAGCTGACGCTTTCTTT

clone size: .
V gene: TRBV21-1
D gene: .
J gene: TRBJ1-2
CDR3 protein: CASSKEIGGLGDGYTF
CDR3 DNA: TGTGCCAGCAGCAAAGAGATAGGGGGGCTGGGGGATGGCTACACCTTC

clone size: .
V gene: TRBV21-1
D gene: .
J gene: TRBJ2-7
CDR3 protein: CASSKELSGGREQYF
CDR3 DNA: TGTGCCAGCAGCAAAGAACTGTCAGGAGGCAGGGAGCAGTACTTC

clone size: .
V gene: TRBV5-1
D gene: .
J gene: TRBJ2-1
CDR3 protein: CASSLAGTEQFF
CDR3 DNA: TGCGCCAGCAGCCTGGCCGGGACAGAGCAGTTCTTC

clone size: medium-sized
V gene: TRBV6-1
D gene: TRBD2
J gene: TRBJ2-1
CDR3 protein: CASSESGSGDQNEQFF
CDR3 DNA: TGTGCCAGCAGTGAATCGGGTAGCGGGGATCAAAATGAGCAGTTCTTC

clone size: once
V gene: TRBV4-1
D gene: .
J gene: TRBJ2-3
CDR3 protein: CASSQVIWGPEQYF
CDR3 DNA: TGCGCCAGCAGCCAAGTAATATGGGGGCCTGAGCAGTATTTT

clone size: .
V gene: TRBV6-1
D gene: .
J gene: TRBJ1-5
CDR3 protein: CASSEAWGLGNQPQHF
CDR3 DNA: TGTGCCAGCAGTGAAGCTTGGGGCCTGGGCAATCAGCCCCAGCATTTT

clone size: .
V gene: TRBV2
D gene: TRBD2
J gene: TRBJ2-2
CDR3 protein: CASSDWASGGTNTGELFF
CDR3 DNA: TGTGCCAGCAGTGATTGGGCTAGCGGGGGGACGAACACCGGGGAGCTGTTTTTT

clone size: .
V gene: TRBV23-1
D gene: .
J gene: TRBJ2-5
CDR3 protein: CASLRRGYQETQYF
CDR3 DNA: TGCGCCAGCCTCCGTCGGGGCTACCAAGAGACCCAGTACTTC